This passage covers 18 T cell receptor beta chains from one sample sequenced in a study of shared clonotypes between healthy human individuals. The table came from immunoSEQ multiplex PCR; TCRdb's copy has only in-frame clones and leaves some out. The sample records over a million clones, roughly 97% being singletons. The sequencing input was naive CD4+ T cells sorted from blood. The subset is: CD45RA+ positively selected. The receptors derive from a man aged 30 to 45 in good health.

This rearrangement joins TRBV10-3 to TRBJ2-7; TRBD2 agrees at 8 bases. There are 14 residues in the CDR3. Germline V gene sequence: CDR1 ENHRY, CDR2 SYGVKD. The trim removed 2 bases at V and 4 bases at J, leaving 4 bases unmatched. In nucleotides, the CDR3 is TGTGCCATCAGTGAGGGACTAGCAGCTTACGAGCAGTACTTC. Translating gives CAISEGLAAYEQYF.

This chain uses TRBV2 with TRBJ2-7; TRBD2 matches at 16 bases. Germline CDR1 and CDR2: SNHLY and FYNNEI. The CDR3 loop spans 17 amino acids. The V and J ends lost 5 bases and 4 bases, in that order; junction bases with no gene match: 8. The CDR3, as DNA: TGTGCCAGCAGTCTCGGGGGACTAGCGGGAGGGTTTTACGAGCAGTACTTC. It specifies CASSLGGLAGGFYEQYF.

The CDR3 DNA is TGTGCCAGCAGTTTCGGAGCCTCTGGGGCCAACGTCCTGACTTTC. It specifies CASSFGASGANVLTF. The chain uses TRBV6-5 and TRBJ2-6; no clear D gene. In germline, CDR1 is MNHEY, CDR2 SVGAGI. This CDR3 contains 15 residues. The V end lost 4 bases, the J end lost 0 bases, and 7 bases lay between the germline ends.

V gene TRBV19 combines with J gene TRBJ1-1; D unresolved. Germline-derived CDR1 and CDR2 are LNHDA and SQIVND (reference sequence). The CDR3 covers 15 residues. V was cut by 0 bases and J by 1 base, with 9 bases left in between. This CDR3 reads CASSIDFATNTEAFF. CDR3 bases: TGTGCCAGTAGTATAGATTTCGCCACGAACACTGAAGCTTTCTTT.

The genes are TRBV7-8 and TRBJ1-2, with 7 nucleotides matching TRBD1. CDR1 SGHVS and CDR2 FQNEAQ come from the germline V gene. V lost 5 bases and J lost 0; bases outside the gene matches: 9. The CDR3 extends over 16 amino acids. DNA for the CDR3: TGTGCCAGCAGCCCACAGCGACAGGGAGCTAACTATGGCTACACCTTC. This translates into CASSPQRQGANYGYTF.

This clone was seen a single time. CDR3 protein: CSALPKTEAFF. CDR3 sequence (DNA): TGCAGTGCCCTACCGAAAACTGAAGCTTTCTTT. The rearrangement joins TRBV20-1 to TRBJ1-1; D is undetermined. V dropped 6 bases and J dropped 5 bases, with 10 bases sitting between them. The germline V gene encodes CDR1 DFQATT and CDR2 SNEGSKA (reference sequence). The CDR3 spans 11 residues.

The V gene is TRBV5-1, the J gene TRBJ2-1; TRBD1 might be the D (6 bases). With 3 bases removed from V and 7 bases from J, the gap between germline ends came to 20 bases. Germline assignment: CDR1 SGHRS and CDR2 YFSETQ. This CDR3 comprises 16 residues. The CDR3 region has the DNA TGCGCCAGCAGCTGGGAGACAGGCACTCTGAGAAATGAGCAGTTCTTC. This encodes CASSWETGTLRNEQFF.

The chain has TRBV5-6 and TRBJ1-4; D is ambiguous. The CDR3 sequence is 13 residues long. The V gene lost 2 bases and the J gene lost 8 bases, with 10 bases spanning the gap. The V gene's germline CDR1 is SGHDT and CDR2 YYEEEE. CDR3 loop: CASSLSEGEKLFF. In DNA, the CDR3 is TGTGCCAGCAGCTTATCGGAGGGCGAAAAACTGTTTTTT.

This chain links TRBV10-2 with TRBJ2-4, with TRBD2 as a possible D gene (6 bases). Trimming left V 6 bases short and J 3 bases short, with 15 bases between. Germline V gives CDR1 WSHSY, CDR2 SAAADI. CDR3 size: 15 residues. The CDR3 DNA reads TGCGCCAGCAGGGCGGGGCGTGGGGTCAAAAACATTCAGTACTTC. This sequence encodes CASRAGRGVKNIQYF.

The chain links TRBV7-9 to TRBJ2-7, with no clear D. CDR3 length: 13 residues. Germline V gene data show CDR1 as SEHNR and CDR2 as FQNEAQ (reference sequence). V lost 1 base and J 3 bases, leaving 7 bases between the germline ends. The CDR3 nucleotides are TGTGCCAGCAGCTTAGGTGGAAACTACGAGCAGTACTTC. It is translated as CASSLGGNYEQYF.

For this clone: At the DNA level, this CDR3 is encoded by other sequences in the same sample as well. The chain is built from TRBV20-1 and TRBJ2-2; D is ambiguous. Trimming left V 3 bases short and J 5 bases short, with 4 bases between. The germline CDR1 and CDR2 sequences are DFQATT and SNEGSKA (reference sequence). CDR3 length: 11 amino acids. CDR3 bases: TGCAGTGCTAGTTTTACCGGGGAGCTGTTTTTT. As protein: CSASFTGELFF.

The CDR3 nucleotides read TGTGCCAGCAGTTTAGCTTGGGGAACCTACGAGCAGTACTTC. It yields the protein CASSLAWGTYEQYF. This rearrangement joins TRBV28 to TRBJ2-7, with unresolved D. The V and J ends lost 2 bases and 2 bases respectively, with 10 bases between them. CDR1 is MDHEN, CDR2 SYDVKM, per germline. CDR3 length: 14 amino acids.

The V gene is TRBV7-3, the J gene TRBJ2-1; 12 bases align to TRBD2. Germline CDR1 SGHTA, CDR2 FQGTGA. Germline trimming cut 4 bases from V and 6 bases from J; bases unmatched to any gene: 4. The CDR3 runs to 15 residues. The CDR3 here is CASSSTSGRFNEQFF. The CDR3 DNA is TGTGCCAGCAGCTCCACTAGCGGGAGGTTCAATGAGCAGTTCTTC.

This clone was seen once. The chain couples TRBV28 to TRBJ2-2; TRBD1 matches at 9 bases. V was pared by 3 bases and J by 6 bases, with 8 bases of the junction left unmatched. Germline CDR1 reads MDHEN; CDR2 reads SYDVKM. The CDR3 covers 16 residues. The CDR3 coding sequence is TGTGCCAGCAGTTTCTCCCCAGGACAGGGGCCCGGGGAGCTGTTTTTT. It translates to CASSFSPGQGPGELFF.

CDR3 in amino acids: CASSSGTSGDTYNEQFF. CDR3 bases: TGCGCCAGCAGCTCCGGGACTAGCGGGGATACCTACAATGAGCAGTTCTTC. The rearrangement uses TRBV5-1 and TRBJ2-1; TRBD2 aligns across 13 bases. Losses at the gene ends were 3 bases for V and 2 bases for J; bases not matched to a gene: 5. CDR3 length: 17 amino acids. Germline-derived CDR1 and CDR2 are SGHRS and YFSETQ.

This chain joins TRBV7-2 and TRBJ2-7; unclear D gene. Per germline, CDR1 SGHTA and CDR2 FQGNSA. This CDR3 region has 13 residues. V was pared by 2 bases and J by 3 bases, with 8 bases between. The CDR3 DNA is TGTGCCAGCAGCTTAAACGTGTTCTACGAGCAGTACTTC. Translation gives CASSLNVFYEQYF.

The V and J genes are TRBV6-5 and TRBJ1-2; D is perhaps TRBD1 (6 bases). The CDR3 consists of 15 residues. V was trimmed by 0 bases and J by 8 bases, leaving 16 bases between them. The germline V gene has CDR1 MNHEY and CDR2 SVGAGI. The CDR3 reads CASSYSTSGQGGYTF. The DNA for the CDR3 is TGTGCCAGCAGTTACTCGACTAGTGGGCAGGGGGGCTACACCTTC.

The rearrangement links TRBV10-1 to TRBJ1-1, with 8 positions matching TRBD1. The length of the CDR3 is 12 residues. J lost 8 bases, V lost 4 bases, and 3 bases had no gene match. Germline CDR1 WNHNN, CDR2 SYGVQD (reference sequence). Written as DNA, the CDR3 is TGCGCCAGCAGTGCAGGACAGGGAGAAGCTTTCTTT. It encodes CASSAGQGEAFF.